The next 10 T cell receptor beta chains were all read from a single sample in a study of CD8+CD57+ T cells in acquired aplastic anemia. Patients picked for sequencing had shown CD8+CD57+ cell expansion detected by flow cytometry. The use of genomic DNA as template underpinned the TCR beta VDJ and CDR3 profiling. TCRdb recomputed calls from the reads with MiXCR, one row per CDR3 protein. The sample carries 150,000 to 200,000 distinct CDR3 sequences, 48% recorded once. The specimen was sorted CD4+, CD8+, or CD8+CD57+ T cells (not recorded which) from PBMCs. Receptors were obtained from a human donor with aplastic anemia.

This clonotype was recorded a few times. Germline is not matched at one junction end, which may reflect a read error. V is TRBV6-1 and J is TRBJ2-1; 8 nucleotides agree with TRBD1. Germline V lookup: CDR1 MNHNS, CDR2 SASEGT. The CDR3 is 14 amino acids. CDR3 bases: TGTGCCAGCAGTGAGGACAGGGCCTACAATGGGCAGTTCTTC. Its translation: CASSEDRAYNGQFF.

The chain employs TRBV10-3 and TRBJ1-2; weak D call: TRBD1 (5 bases). Germline CDR1 and CDR2: ENHRY and SYGVKD. V was cut by 0 bases and J by 6 bases, with 5 bases left in between. This CDR3 is 12 amino acids long. The CDR3 bases are TGTGCCATCAGTGAGTCCAGGGATGGCTACACCTTC. Translated: CAISESRDGYTF.

This clonotype appeared many times. This chain links TRBV19 with TRBJ2-2, with TRBD2 matching 10 bases. Losses at the gene ends were 7 bases for V and 2 bases for J; bases not matched to a gene: 4. Germline CDR1 is LNHDA and CDR2 is SQIVND (reference sequence). CDR3 length: 15 amino acids. Here the CDR3 reads CASKGTSANTGELFF. The CDR3 region has the DNA TGTGCCAGTAAGGGGACTAGCGCAAACACCGGGGAGCTGTTTTTT.

The genes are TRBV6-5 and TRBJ2-5; no clear D gene. Trimming cost V 7 bases and J 3 bases, with 12 bases left between them. The CDR3 has 13 amino acids. Per germline, CDR1 MNHEY and CDR2 SVGAGI. DNA of the CDR3: TGTGCCAGCATCCAGGAGTTCAAAGAGACCCAGTACTTC. Its protein product is CASIQEFKETQYF.

Comments on this clonotype: The junction does not match germline at one end; this may be a read error. The chain employs TRBV27 and TRBJ2-7; D is unclear. The CDR3 sequence is 13 residues long. Germline V gene sequence: CDR1 MNHEY, CDR2 SMNVEV (reference sequence). This CDR3 reads CASSLGSLYEQDF. The CDR3 nucleotides read TGTGCCAGCAGTTTAGGCAGCCTCTACGAGCAGGACTTC.

This clonotype was found a few times. The chain uses TRBV27 and TRBJ2-7; the match to TRBD2 covers 7 bases. Per germline, CDR1 MNHEY and CDR2 SMNVEV (reference sequence). This CDR3 has 13 residues. The ends lost 2 bases at V and 5 bases at J; junction bases unmatched: 3. The chain's CDR3 is CASSLIGRHEQYF. Written as DNA, the CDR3 is TGTGCCAGCAGTTTAATCGGGAGGCACGAGCAGTACTTC.

The rearrangement joins TRBV27 to TRBJ2-1; 11 positions match TRBD2. Germline V gene lookup returns CDR1 MNHEY and CDR2 SMNVEV (reference sequence). The CDR3 has 16 residues. Trimming removed 2 bases from V and 4 bases from J; junction bases left unmatched: 4. For the CDR3, the DNA is TGTGCCAGCAGTTTAGACGGGACTAGCGGTTACAATGAGCAGTTCTTC. Protein product: CASSLDGTSGYNEQFF.

This clonotype was recorded at least ten times. This chain links TRBV5-4 with TRBJ1-2; D call uncertain. V was trimmed by 2 bases and J by 3 bases, leaving 20 bases between them. The germline V gene has CDR1 SGHNT and CDR2 YYREEE (reference sequence). CDR3 size: 17 residues. CDR3 region: CASSFGLTWDPYYGYTF. CDR3 nucleotide sequence: TGTGCCAGCAGCTTTGGGTTAACGTGGGATCCCTACTATGGCTACACCTTC.

This clonotype was observed a few times. The chain recombines TRBV27 with TRBJ2-7; D is perhaps TRBD2 (5 bases). CDR1 is MNHEY, CDR2 SMNVEV, per germline (reference sequence). CDR3 size: 13 residues. Trimming took 4 bases from V and 11 from J, leaving 18 bases between them. DNA for the CDR3: TGTGCCAGCAGTTCCCCCGGGGAAGTAACGAAGTACTTC. As protein: CASSSPGEVTKYF.

This clonotype was counted at least ten times. The chain is built from TRBV29-1 and TRBJ2-7; tentatively, D is TRBD1 (6 bases). Between the trimmed V and J ends, which lost 5 bases and 0 bases, there was a span of 14 bases. The V gene's germline CDR1 is SQVTM and CDR2 ANQGSEA. This CDR3 spans 14 amino acids. The CDR3 reads CSVIQGFDSYEQYF. The DNA for the CDR3 is TGCAGCGTTATACAGGGATTCGACTCCTACGAGCAGTACTTC.